This TCR beta chain originates from a study of T cell changes during pregnancy in multiple sclerosis. TCRdb keeps only in-frame clones here, not all; method: immunoSEQ multiplex PCR. The sample records 39,000 or so clones, less than 95% being singletons. V shed 4 bases and J shed 3 bases, with 10 bases lying between them. The CDR3 covers 13 residues. Germline V gene data show CDR1 as SGHDN and CDR2 as FVKESK. This sequence joins TRBV14 and TRBJ2-7; TRBD1 might be the D (5 bases). The source is a female donor with multiple sclerosis, enrolled in a pregnancy study. The sample in question was CD8+ T cells from peripheral blood mononuclear cells, obtained in the first trimester of pregnancy. CDR3 in DNA: TGTGCCAGCAGCCTAGACAGACTCTACGAGCAGTACTTC. This encodes CASSLDRLYEQYF.